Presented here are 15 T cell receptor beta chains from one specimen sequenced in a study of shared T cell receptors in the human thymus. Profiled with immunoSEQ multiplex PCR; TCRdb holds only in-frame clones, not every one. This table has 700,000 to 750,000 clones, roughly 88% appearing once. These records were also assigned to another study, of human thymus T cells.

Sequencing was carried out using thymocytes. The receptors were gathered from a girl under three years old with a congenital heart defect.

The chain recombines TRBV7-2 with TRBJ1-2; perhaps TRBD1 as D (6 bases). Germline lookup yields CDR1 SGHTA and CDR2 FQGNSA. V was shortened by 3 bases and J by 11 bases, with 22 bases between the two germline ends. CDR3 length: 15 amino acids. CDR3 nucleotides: TGTGCCAGCAGCTTCCGGCAGGGGATAGGTCCCCCTTACACCTTC. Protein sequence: CASSFRQGIGPPYTF.

This CDR3 reads CASSEPGPDSTEYNEQFF. CDR3 in DNA: TGCGCCAGCAGTGAGCCGGGTCCCGATTCGACAGAGTACAATGAGCAGTTCTTC. The chain joins TRBV10-2 to TRBJ2-1, with a possible D match to TRBD1 (5 bases). V gave up 2 bases and J gave up 4 bases, with 21 bases separating them. Germline V gene data show CDR1 as WSHSY and CDR2 as SAAADI. The CDR3 consists of 18 residues.

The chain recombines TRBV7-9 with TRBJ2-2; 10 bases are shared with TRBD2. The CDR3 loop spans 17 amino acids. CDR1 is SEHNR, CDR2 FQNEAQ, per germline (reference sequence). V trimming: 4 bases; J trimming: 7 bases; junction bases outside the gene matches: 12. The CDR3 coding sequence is TGTGCCAGCAGCTCTCAACTAAGCGGGGGGGCCTACGGGGAGCTGTTTTTT. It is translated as CASSSQLSGGAYGELFF.

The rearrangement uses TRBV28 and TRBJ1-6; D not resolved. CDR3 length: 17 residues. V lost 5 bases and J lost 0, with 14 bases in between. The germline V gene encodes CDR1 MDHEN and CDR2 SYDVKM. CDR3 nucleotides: TGTGCCAGCAGTCTCCATCCTACGAGCTCCTATAATTCACCCCTCCACTTT. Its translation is CASSLHPTSSYNSPLHF.

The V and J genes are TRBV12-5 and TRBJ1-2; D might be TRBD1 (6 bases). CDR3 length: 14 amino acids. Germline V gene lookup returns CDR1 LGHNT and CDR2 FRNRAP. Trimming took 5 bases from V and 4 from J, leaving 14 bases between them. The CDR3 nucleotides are TGTGCTAGTGGTCCCCCGGGGGGCAGCTATGGCTACACCTTC. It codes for CASGPPGGSYGYTF.

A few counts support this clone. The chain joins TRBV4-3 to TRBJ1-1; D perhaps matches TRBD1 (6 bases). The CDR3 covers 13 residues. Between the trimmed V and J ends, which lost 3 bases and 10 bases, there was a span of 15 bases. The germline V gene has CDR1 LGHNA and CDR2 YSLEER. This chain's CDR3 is CASSHAGGAAAFF. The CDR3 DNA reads TGCGCCAGCAGCCATGCGGGGGGCGCAGCAGCTTTCTTT.

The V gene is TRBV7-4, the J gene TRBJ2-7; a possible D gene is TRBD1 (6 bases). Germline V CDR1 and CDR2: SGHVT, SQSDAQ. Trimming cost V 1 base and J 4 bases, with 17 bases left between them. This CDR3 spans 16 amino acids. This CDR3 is CASSLVSPQGRYEQYF. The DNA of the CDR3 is TGTGCCAGCAGCTTAGTAAGCCCACAGGGTCGGTACGAGCAGTACTTC. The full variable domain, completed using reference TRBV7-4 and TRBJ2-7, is GAGVSQSPRYKVAKRGRDVALRCDSISGHVTLYWYRQTLGQGSEVLTYSQSDAQRDKSGRPSGRFSAERPERSVSTLKIQRTEQGDSAVYLCASSLVSPQGRYEQYFGPGTRLTVT.

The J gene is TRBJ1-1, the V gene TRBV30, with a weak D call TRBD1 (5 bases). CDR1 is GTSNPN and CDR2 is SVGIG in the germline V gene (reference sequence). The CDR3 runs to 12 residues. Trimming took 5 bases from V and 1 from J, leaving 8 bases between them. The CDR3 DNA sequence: TGTGCCTGGGAAACAGGGAACACTGAAGCTTTCTTT. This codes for CAWETGNTEAFF.

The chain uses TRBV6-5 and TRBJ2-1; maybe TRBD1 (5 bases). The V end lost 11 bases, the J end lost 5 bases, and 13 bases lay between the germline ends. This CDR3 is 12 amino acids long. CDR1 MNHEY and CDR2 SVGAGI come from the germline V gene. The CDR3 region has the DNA TGTGCCCTCAGGGCACACAACAATGAGCAGTTCTTC. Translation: CALRAHNNEQFF.

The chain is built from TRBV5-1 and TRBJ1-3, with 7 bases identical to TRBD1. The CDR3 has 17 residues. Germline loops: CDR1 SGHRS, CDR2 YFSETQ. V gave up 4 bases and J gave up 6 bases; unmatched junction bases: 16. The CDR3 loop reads CASSLGTAREALNTIYF. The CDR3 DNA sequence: TGCGCCAGCAGCCTCGGGACAGCCAGGGAGGCTTTAAACACCATATATTTT.

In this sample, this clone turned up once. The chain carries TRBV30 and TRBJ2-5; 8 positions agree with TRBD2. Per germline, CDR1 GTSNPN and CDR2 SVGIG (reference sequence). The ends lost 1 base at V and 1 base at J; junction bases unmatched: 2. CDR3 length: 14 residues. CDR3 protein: CAWSGGGTQETQYF. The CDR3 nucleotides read TGTGCCTGGAGTGGCGGGGGGACCCAAGAGACCCAGTACTTC.

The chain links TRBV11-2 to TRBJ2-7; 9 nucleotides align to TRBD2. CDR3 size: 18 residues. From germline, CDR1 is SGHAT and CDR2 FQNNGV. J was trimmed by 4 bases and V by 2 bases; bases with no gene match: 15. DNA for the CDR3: TGTGCCAGCAGCTTAATGGGCGTGGTAGCGGGGGAGTCGTACGAGCAGTACTTC. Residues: CASSLMGVVAGESYEQYF.

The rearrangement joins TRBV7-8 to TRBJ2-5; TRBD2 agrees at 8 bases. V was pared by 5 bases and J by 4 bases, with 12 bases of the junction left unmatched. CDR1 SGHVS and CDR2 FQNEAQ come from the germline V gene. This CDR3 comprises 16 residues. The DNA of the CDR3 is TGTGCCAGCAGCCTGAGAGGAGAGCGGGGGCGAGAGACCCAGTACTTC. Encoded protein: CASSLRGERGRETQYF.

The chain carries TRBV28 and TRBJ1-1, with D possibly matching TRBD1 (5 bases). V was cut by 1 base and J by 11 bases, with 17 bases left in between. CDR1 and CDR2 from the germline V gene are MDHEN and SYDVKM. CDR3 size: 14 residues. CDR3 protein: CASSLFQGGGIAFF. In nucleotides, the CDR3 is TGTGCCAGCAGTTTATTTCAGGGTGGAGGGATTGCTTTCTTT.

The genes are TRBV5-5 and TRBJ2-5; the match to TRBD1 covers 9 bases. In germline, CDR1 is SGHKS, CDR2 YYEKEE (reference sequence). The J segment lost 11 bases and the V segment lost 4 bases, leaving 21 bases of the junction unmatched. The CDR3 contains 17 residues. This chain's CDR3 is CASSPTGTGKGAGEQYF. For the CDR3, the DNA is TGTGCCAGCAGCCCGACCGGGACAGGGAAGGGTGCGGGGGAGCAGTACTTC.